This is a list of T cell receptor beta chains from one sample in a study of T cells after posttransplantation cyclophosphamide. Sequencing was performed with immunoSEQ multiplex PCR; in TCRdb, only in-frame clones are kept and a portion is missing. The data contain approximately 52,000 clones, 86% of them singletons. The sequencing sample was made of PBMCs. Receptor source: a man aged 25 to 40 with a blood cancer, CMV-positive, and with a related stem cell donor. Each CDR3 is given with its conserved first and last residue.

v_call: TRBV6-5
cdr3_aa: CASSLDPGQPYEQYF

v_call: TRBV10-2
cdr3_aa: CASSERRARGYEQYF

v_call: TRBV5-1
cdr3_aa: CASSLQGADTQYF

v_call: TRBV2
cdr3_aa: CASSLLRGDYGYTF

v_call: TRBV4-2
cdr3_aa: CASSQGFGGRRSGQPQHF

v_call: TRBV4-2
cdr3_aa: CASSARLAGTYSYEQYF

v_call: TRBV11-2
cdr3_aa: CASSFRDSKTGELFF

v_call: TRBV5-1
cdr3_aa: CASGEDRVDGYTF

v_call: TRBV19
cdr3_aa: CASSIASGEPQHF

v_call: TRBV2
cdr3_aa: CAQAGTRAGYEQYF

v_call: TRBV5-6
cdr3_aa: CASSRPGQGAYEQYF

v_call: TRBV2
cdr3_aa: CASQTGNSNQPQHF

v_call: TRBV4-2
cdr3_aa: CASSQAEGDYGYTF

v_call: TRBV5-1
cdr3_aa: CASSPIVGGNEQFF

v_call: TRBV2
cdr3_aa: CASSEADSYSNQPQHF

v_call: TRBV6-5
cdr3_aa: CASSEGQGITEAFF

v_call: TRBV9
cdr3_aa: CASSVVESGGDGYTF

v_call: TRBV5-6
cdr3_aa: CASSFWQDFMNTEAFF

v_call: TRBV5-1
cdr3_aa: CASSLDSPSYEQYF

v_call: TRBV18
cdr3_aa: CASSPPVEEADTQYF

v_call: TRBV2
cdr3_aa: CASNPGQGLTDTQYF

v_call: TRBV25-1
cdr3_aa: CASSEGDRGNQPQHF

v_call: TRBV6-5
cdr3_aa: CASSPGLAPREQYF

v_call: TRBV7-3
cdr3_aa: CASSLTFSGVGAGNEQFF